The rows below give T cell receptor beta chains drawn from one sample of a study of T cells in Graves' hyperthyroidism and ophthalmopathy. TCRdb used MiXCR to reprocess the multiplex PCR reads, holding one entry per CDR3 protein. The table shows hundreds of thousands of distinct CDR3 sequences, with roughly 13% occurring only once. The sequenced sample consisted of blood. The source is a woman aged 25 to 39 with Graves' hyperthyroidism that later progressed to Graves' ophthalmopathy. The conserved cysteine and the conserved F or W are not part of the CDR3 here. The order of the fields is V gene, J gene, CDR3 protein.

TRBV6-1	TRBJ1-2	ASDDNRDRGGYT
TRBV27	TRBJ1-1	ASRTGTNEAF
TRBV19	TRBJ1-2	ASSPPVNYGYT
TRBV20-1	TRBJ2-3	SARVLAGRTDTQY
TRBV20-1	TRBJ1-6	SAGSPLH
TRBV27	TRBJ2-2	ASRFWGLPGQDTGELF
TRBV6-1	TRBJ1-5	ASSFLIPGQHSNQPQH
TRBV6-5	TRBJ2-3	ASSYSLGTSGGRRGTDTQY
TRBV20-1	TRBJ2-5	SAQLGARETQY
TRBV28	TRBJ1-5	ASRPQGAGAMSQH
TRBV3-1	TRBJ1-2	ASSQANLGET
TRBV7-9	TRBJ2-1	ASSGSGRAKVWSYNEQF
TRBV11-1	TRBJ2-5	ASSFGLAGEETQY
TRBV6-1	TRBJ2-6	ASSPTGPLSGANVLT
TRBV30	TRBJ2-7	ACPRDSNYEQY
TRBV18	TRBJ1-1	ASSAGLRGTEAF
TRBV12-3/TRBV12-4	TRBJ2-3	ASSTTTSGRTDTQY
TRBV6-2/TRBV6-3	TRBJ1-6	ASSYDTNNSPLH
TRBV28	TRBJ1-4	ASTGGQGGQKLF
TRBV15	TRBJ2-1	ATSEPGQGAKLHNEQF
TRBV20-1	TRBJ2-5	SARDGGRLAVGPTQY
TRBV27	TRBJ2-4	ASRTTLTGVKNIQY
TRBV28	TRBJ2-5	ASSPTVMTSGRAIQETQY
TRBV19	TRBJ1-3	ASSDSTGGSGNTIY
TRBV28	TRBJ1-1	ASSWSGNTEAF
TRBV5-5	TRBJ2-3	ASSLAALGNTDTQY
TRBV12-3/TRBV12-4	TRBJ2-1	ASSRGVRGSLAYNEQF
TRBV7-9	TRBJ1-2	ASSKVGEHGYT
TRBV9	TRBJ1-1	ASSVKTGTEAF
TRBV19	TRBJ1-2	ASRTTGGDYGYT
TRBV11-2	TRBJ2-1	ASSLIGSSGNEQF
TRBV7-9	TRBJ2-7	ASSPSSGPYEQY
TRBV28	TRBJ1-2	ASSLGGQFQVFGYT
TRBV7-2	TRBJ1-2	ASEPKDGRRGYGYT
TRBV6-1	TRBJ1-6	ASNRDFNNSPLH
TRBV20-1	TRBJ2-3	SAVTTSGPKDTQY
TRBV6-1	TRBJ2-7	ASSLGQGLAYEQY
TRBV13	TRBJ1-1	ASIPVGTGLNTEAF